These T cell receptor beta chains were read from a single sample in a study of T cell responses to AZD1222 COVID-19 vaccine. Generated by immunoSEQ multiplex PCR, the TCRdb table keeps only in-frame clones and is missing some. Of 95,000 to 150,000 clones in the sample, roughly nine tenths were seen once. The sample in question was peripheral blood, obtained on day 0 of AZD1222 vaccination. These receptors were obtained from an adult in good health. The CDR3 runs from the conserved cysteine through the conserved F or W. D genes are given only for firm matches. Only some rows state a clone size, as once, few, many or a class for expanded clones.

>-|TRBV27|TRBJ1-1|-
TGTGCCAGCAGTTTAGGGGGCCCGAACACTGAAGCTTTCTTT
CASSLGGPNTEAFF
>-|TRBV28|TRBJ2-2|-
TGTGCCAGCAGTCAGAGTCCCCTAGACGGGGAGCTGTTTTTT
CASSQSPLDGELFF
>-|TRBV5-5|TRBJ1-1|TRBD1
TGTGCCAGCAGGCGAAGGACAGGGAACACTGAAGCTTTCTTT
CASRRRTGNTEAFF
>few|TRBV7-8|TRBJ1-1|-
TGTGCCAGCAGCTACAGGAGGGTATGGGGGCATGAAGCTTTCTTT
CASSYRRVWGHEAFF
>-|TRBV10-3|TRBJ2-2|TRBD2
TGTGCCACCGTGACTAGCGGGGGGGGGCGGTGGAACACCGGGGAGCTGTTTTTT
CATVTSGGGRWNTGELFF
>-|TRBV5-1|TRBJ2-3|-
TGCGCCAGCAGCTTGTTTGGGGGGCCCACAGATACGCAGTATTTT
CASSLFGGPTDTQYF
>-|TRBV11-2|TRBJ2-7|TRBD1
TGTGCCAGCAGCTTGTCACAGGGGCTCTCCTACGAGCAGTACTTC
CASSLSQGLSYEQYF
>-|TRBV6-5|TRBJ2-1|TRBD2
TGTGCCAGCAGCCAGACTAGCGGGGGGTCTAATGAGCAGTTCTTC
CASSQTSGGSNEQFF
>-|TRBV19|TRBJ1-3|-
TGTGCCAGTAGTTCAGAACCCGGACAAGCAGGAAACACCATATATTTT
CASSSEPGQAGNTIYF
>-|TRBV6-6|TRBJ2-5|TRBD2
TGTGCCAGCAGTGGACTAGCGGACCAAGAGACCCAGTACTTC
CASSGLADQETQYF
>-|TRBV27|TRBJ1-5|-
TGTGCCAGCAGTTTCAGGGTTGGCAATCAGCCCCAGCATTTT
CASSFRVGNQPQHF
>-|TRBV9|TRBJ1-3|-
TGTGCCAGCAGCCCGAGCTCGGCGGGTGGAAACACCATATATTTT
CASSPSSAGGNTIYF
>-|TRBV18|TRBJ2-6|-
TGTGCCAGCTCACCGGACTCTACCCGGGCCAACGTCCTGACTTTC
CASSPDSTRANVLTF
>once|TRBV3-1/TRBV3-2|TRBJ1-2|TRBD1
TGTGCCAGCAGTGAAGCGACAGGGTCTAGCGGCTACACCTTC
CASSEATGSSGYTF
>-|TRBV5-5|TRBJ1-5|TRBD1
TGTGCCAGCAGCTCCAACCCGGACAGGGGGAATCAGCCCCAGCATTTT
CASSSNPDRGNQPQHF
>-|TRBV13|TRBJ2-6|TRBD2
TGTGCCAGCAGCCCGCAGGGACTAGCGGGGAGCTCTGGGGCCAACGTCCTGACTTTC
CASSPQGLAGSSGANVLTF
>once|TRBV19|TRBJ2-1|-
TGTGCCAGTAGCCCACTCGACATGGACAATGAGCAGTTCTTC
CASSPLDMDNEQFF